This T cell receptor (beta chain) was recovered during a study of siplizumab effects on memory and regulatory T cells. Some clones are missing from TCRdb's copy, which holds only in-frame ones; the method was immunoSEQ multiplex PCR. The table has 85,000 to 90,000 clones, around 90% seen once; the top ten hold approximately 15%. The germline CDR1 and CDR2 sequences are SGHVS and FNYEAQ. The CDR3 length is 13 residues. This rearrangement joins TRBV7-6 to TRBJ2-5; TRBD2 might be the D (6 bases). The J call may not be correct, given that the DNA end is closer to TRBJ2-7. Input material: CD4+ T cells sorted from blood. The TCR comes from a human donor in good health. Here the CDR3 DNA reads TGTGCCAGCGCAATCGGGAGCGCCGGCGAGCAGTACTTC. Residues: CASAIGSAGEQYF.